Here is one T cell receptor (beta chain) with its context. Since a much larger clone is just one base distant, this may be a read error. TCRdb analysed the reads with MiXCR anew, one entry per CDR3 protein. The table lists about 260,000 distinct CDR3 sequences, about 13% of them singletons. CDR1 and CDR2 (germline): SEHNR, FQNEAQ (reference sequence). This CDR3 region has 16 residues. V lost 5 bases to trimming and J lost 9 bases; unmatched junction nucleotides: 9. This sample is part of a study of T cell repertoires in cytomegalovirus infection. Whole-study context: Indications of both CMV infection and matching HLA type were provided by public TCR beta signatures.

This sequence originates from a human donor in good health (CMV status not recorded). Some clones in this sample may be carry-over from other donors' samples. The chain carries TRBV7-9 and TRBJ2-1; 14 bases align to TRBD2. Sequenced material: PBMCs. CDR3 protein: CASSHQGGLAGAEQFF. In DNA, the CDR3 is TGTGCCAGCAGCCACCAAGGGGGACTAGCGGGAGCTGAGCAGTTCTTC.